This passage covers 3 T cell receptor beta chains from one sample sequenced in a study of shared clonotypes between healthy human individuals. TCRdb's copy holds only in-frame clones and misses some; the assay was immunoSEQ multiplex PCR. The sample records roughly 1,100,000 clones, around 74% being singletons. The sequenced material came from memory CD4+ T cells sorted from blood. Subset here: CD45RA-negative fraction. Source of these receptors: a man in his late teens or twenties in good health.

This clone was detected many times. The CDR3 coding sequence is TGTGCCAGCAGCTTACGACGGGAGGGGACCGGGGAGCTGTTTTTT. Encoded protein: CASSLRREGTGELFF. The genes are TRBV7-2 and TRBJ2-2, with TRBD2 matching 8 bases. The CDR3 is 15 amino acids. Germline V CDR1 and CDR2: SGHTA, FQGNSA. The junction had 4 bases not matched to a gene; V was cut back by 2 bases and J by 5 bases.

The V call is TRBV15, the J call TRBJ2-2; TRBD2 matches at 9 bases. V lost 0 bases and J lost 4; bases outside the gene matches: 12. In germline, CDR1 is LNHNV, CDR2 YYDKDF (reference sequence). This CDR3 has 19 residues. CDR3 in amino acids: CATSRDQSSGRASTGELFF. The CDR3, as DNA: TGTGCCACCAGCAGAGATCAGAGTAGCGGGAGAGCAAGCACCGGGGAGCTGTTTTTT.

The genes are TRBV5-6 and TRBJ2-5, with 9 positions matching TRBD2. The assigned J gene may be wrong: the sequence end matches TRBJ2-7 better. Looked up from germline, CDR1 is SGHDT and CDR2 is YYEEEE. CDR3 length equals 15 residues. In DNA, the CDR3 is TGTGCCAGCAGCCATCTAGCGGGGCGATCCTACGAGCAGTACTTC. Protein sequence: CASSHLAGRSYEQYF.